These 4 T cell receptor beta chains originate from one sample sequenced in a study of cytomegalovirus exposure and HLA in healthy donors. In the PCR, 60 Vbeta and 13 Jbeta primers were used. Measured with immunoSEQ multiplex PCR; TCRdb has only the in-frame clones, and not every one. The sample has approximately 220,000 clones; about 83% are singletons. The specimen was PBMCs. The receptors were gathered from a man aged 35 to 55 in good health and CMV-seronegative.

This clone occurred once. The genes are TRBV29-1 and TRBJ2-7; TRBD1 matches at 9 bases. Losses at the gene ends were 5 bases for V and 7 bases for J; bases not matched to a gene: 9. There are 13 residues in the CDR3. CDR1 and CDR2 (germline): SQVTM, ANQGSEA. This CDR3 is CSVTGTGLREQYF. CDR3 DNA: TGCAGCGTTACCGGGACAGGGCTAAGGGAGCAGTACTTC.

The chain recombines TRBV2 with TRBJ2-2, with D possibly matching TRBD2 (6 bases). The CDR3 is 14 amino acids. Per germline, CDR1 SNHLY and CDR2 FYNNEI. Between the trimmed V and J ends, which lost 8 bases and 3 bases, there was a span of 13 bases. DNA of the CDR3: TGTGCCAGCTCCGTGGGGGGTTACACCGGGGAGCTGTTTTTT. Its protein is CASSVGGYTGELFF.

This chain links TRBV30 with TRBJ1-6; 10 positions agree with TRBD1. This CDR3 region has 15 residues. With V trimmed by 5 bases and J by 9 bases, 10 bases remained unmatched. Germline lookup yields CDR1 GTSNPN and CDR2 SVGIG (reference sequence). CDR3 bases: TGTGCCTGGGCTGACGGACAGGGGGTTTCTTCACCCCTCCACTTT. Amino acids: CAWADGQGVSSPLHF. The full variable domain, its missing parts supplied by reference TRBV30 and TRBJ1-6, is SQTIHQWPATLVQPVGSPLSLECTVEGTSNPNLYWYRQAAGRGLQLLFYSVGIGQISSEVPQNLSASRPQDRQFILSSKKLLLSDSGFYLCAWADGQGVSSPLHFGNGTRLTVT.

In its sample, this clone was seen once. The CDR3 spells CASSTSWTAEAFF. DNA of the CDR3: TGTGCCAGCAGCACATCTTGGACAGCTGAAGCTTTCTTT. This chain links TRBV7-8 with TRBJ1-1; a weak D match, TRBD1 (6 bases). Germline V CDR1 and CDR2: SGHVS, FQNEAQ. The CDR3 spans 13 residues. V lost 5 bases and J lost 6, with 13 bases in between.